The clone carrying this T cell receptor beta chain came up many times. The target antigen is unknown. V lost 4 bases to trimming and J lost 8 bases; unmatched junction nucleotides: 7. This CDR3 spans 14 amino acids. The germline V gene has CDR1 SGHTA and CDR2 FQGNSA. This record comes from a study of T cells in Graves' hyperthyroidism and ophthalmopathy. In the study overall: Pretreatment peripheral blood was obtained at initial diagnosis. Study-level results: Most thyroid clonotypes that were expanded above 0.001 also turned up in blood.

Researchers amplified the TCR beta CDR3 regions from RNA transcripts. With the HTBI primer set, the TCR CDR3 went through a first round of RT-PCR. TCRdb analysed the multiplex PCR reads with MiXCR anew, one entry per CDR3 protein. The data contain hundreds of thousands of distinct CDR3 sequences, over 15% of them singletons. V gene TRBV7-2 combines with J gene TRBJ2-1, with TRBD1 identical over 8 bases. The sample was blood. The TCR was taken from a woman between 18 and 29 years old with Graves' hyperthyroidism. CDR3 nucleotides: TGTGCCAGCAGCTGGACAGGGTATTTCGATGAGCAGTTCTTC. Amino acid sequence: CASSWTGYFDEQFF.